This T cell receptor (beta chain) was captured in a study of vaccination effects on CD4 cells after COVID-19. Before sequencing took place, the ViraFEST assay used viral peptide pools to expand antigen-specific CD4+ T cells. After around ten days in culture, the CD4+ T cells were isolated. Vaccinated recipients, who were negative for nucleocapsid antibodies, had no history of SARS-CoV-2 infection. It was with about 9.3 IU/ml IL-2 and 9.5 to 10 ug/ml peptides that 1.5 million to 2.5 million PBMC per well were cultured. Cells had half their medium changed to IL-2 medium on days 3 and 7. This table comes from immunoSEQ multiplex PCR, and its TCRdb copy is limited to in-frame clones, with some not included. The repertoire holds 25,000 to 30,000 clones, with more than 65% as singletons. V shed 6 bases and J 3 bases; nucleotides not matched to a gene: 4. The CDR3 totals 13 residues. Per germline, CDR1 MGHDK and CDR2 SYGVNS.

A word on this clone: Its antigen is currently unknown.

The sample was CD4+ T cells from PBMCs cultured with HCoV-NL63 spike peptides, taken before COVID-19 vaccination. The chain uses TRBV25-1 and TRBJ2-7; 8 bases align to TRBD1. This clonotype was sampled from a human donor who received a COVID-19 vaccine. DNA of the CDR3: TGTGCCAGCAGGACTACAGGGGGCTACGAGCAGTACTTC. It codes for CASRTTGGYEQYF.